These T cell receptor beta chains were read from a single sample in a study of OX40 agonist ivuxolimab in advanced cancers. Some clones are missing from TCRdb's copy, which holds only in-frame ones; the method was immunoSEQ multiplex PCR. The profile covers around 80,000 clones, with approximately 84% appearing a single time and 2.5% to 3% taken by the ten largest. The sequenced sample was CD4+ or CD8+ T cells sorted from blood, obtained in a trial of the OX40 agonist ivuxolimab. These receptors were obtained from an adult with an advanced solid tumor such as melanoma, head and neck, liver or kidney cancer. The CDR3 runs from the conserved cysteine through the conserved F or W. The D gene is left open where the match is weak. Part of the rows lack a size; the others show once, few, many or a class for expanded clones.

clone size,J gene,V gene,D gene,CDR3 DNA,CDR3 protein
NA,TRBJ1-2,TRBV7-8,TRBD1,TGTGCCAGCAGCCACGGACAGGCGAAGGGAAAGAAAGTCTATGGCTACACCTTC,CASSHGQAKGKKVYGYTF
NA,TRBJ1-6,TRBV19,NA,TGTGCCAGTAGAAGTACCTATAATTCACCCCTCCACTTT,CASRSTYNSPLHF
NA,TRBJ1-2,TRBV19,NA,TGTGCCAGTAGCCTTTCCCGGGACGCCGTCTACGGCTACACCTTC,CASSLSRDAVYGYTF
NA,TRBJ2-1,TRBV9,NA,TGTGCCAGCAGCGCGACAGGCTCTACCTACAATGAGCAGTTCTTC,CASSATGSTYNEQFF
NA,TRBJ1-2,TRBV28,TRBD1,TGTGCCAGCAGACCAGGGGGCTCAGGTGGCTACACCTTC,CASRPGGSGGYTF
NA,TRBJ1-5,TRBV28,NA,TGTGCCAGCAAAGGAGAGATCGGTCAGCCCCAGCATTTT,CASKGEIGQPQHF
NA,TRBJ1-6,TRBV7-2,TRBD1,TGTGCCAGCAGGATCGGGACAGAGGGATCACCCCTCCACTTT,CASRIGTEGSPLHF
NA,TRBJ2-1,TRBV7-3,NA,TGTGCCAGCAGCTCAGGGGTTGGCCACAATGAGCAGTTCTTC,CASSSGVGHNEQFF
NA,TRBJ1-6,TRBV7-2,NA,TGTGCCAGCAGCTTAGTAGGGGGAGACAATAATTCACCCCTCCACTTT,CASSLVGGDNNSPLHF
NA,TRBJ2-3,TRBV5-1,NA,TGCGCCAGCAGCTTAGGTTCAGATACGCAGTATTTT,CASSLGSDTQYF
NA,TRBJ1-5,TRBV18,NA,TGTGCCAGCTCACCCTCGGGCCCGGGGGGTAGCAATCAGCCCCAGCATTTT,CASSPSGPGGSNQPQHF
NA,TRBJ2-3,TRBV4-2,TRBD2,TGTGCCAGCAGCCAAGACGTCCCCGAGGCGGGAGGCACAGATACGCAGTATTTT,CASSQDVPEAGGTDTQYF
NA,TRBJ1-1,TRBV19,TRBD1,TGTGCCAGTAGCCGGGACAGGGACACTGAAGCTTTCTTT,CASSRDRDTEAFF
few,TRBJ2-1,TRBV5-4,NA,TGTGCCAGCAGCTTGGTGGGATCCTACAATGAGCAGTTCTTC,CASSLVGSYNEQFF
few,TRBJ2-4,TRBV7-2,NA,TGTGCCAGCAGCTTAGAGTGGGCAGGAAACATTCAGTACTTC,CASSLEWAGNIQYF
NA,TRBJ1-2,TRBV28,NA,TGTGCCAGCAGTTTCAGGACAGAGTATGGCTACACCTTC,CASSFRTEYGYTF
NA,TRBJ1-2,TRBV4-3,TRBD1,TGCGCCAGCAGCCAAGATGGTCCAGGGGGTGATGGCTACACCTTC,CASSQDGPGGDGYTF
NA,TRBJ1-1,TRBV11-2,NA,TGTGCCAGCAGCTCAGAAGTACCAGGGTGGAACACTGAAGCTTTCTTT,CASSSEVPGWNTEAFF
NA,TRBJ1-5,TRBV7-3,NA,TGTGCCAGCAGCTTAACAGGCAATCAGCCCCAGCATTTT,CASSLTGNQPQHF
NA,TRBJ1-3,TRBV7-9,NA,TGTGCCAGCAGCTTAGAGTGGACAACGGAAGTCGGAAACACCATATATTTT,CASSLEWTTEVGNTIYF
NA,TRBJ1-2,TRBV28,NA,TGTGCCAGCAGTTTAGGTCGGGGATCGTACGGCTACACCTTC,CASSLGRGSYGYTF
NA,TRBJ2-7,TRBV7-2,TRBD2,TGTGCCAGCAGCTTTCCGGGGGGCTACGAGCAGTACTTC,CASSFPGGYEQYF
NA,TRBJ2-5,TRBV29-1,TRBD2,TGCAGCGTTCGACTAGCGGGGGAAGAGACCCAGTACTTC,CSVRLAGEETQYF
NA,TRBJ1-1,TRBV7-9,NA,TGTGCCAGCAGCTTACTTAGACTGCATGGGGGGACTGGTGAAGCTTTCTTT,CASSLLRLHGGTGEAFF
few,TRBJ1-2,TRBV2,TRBD1,TGTGCCAGCAGCCCGGGACAGGGAAGCGGCTACACCTTC,CASSPGQGSGYTF
NA,TRBJ2-3,TRBV18,TRBD2,TGTGCCAGCTTGCCGGGACTAGCCACAGATACGCAGTATTTT,CASLPGLATDTQYF
NA,TRBJ1-3,TRBV11-2,TRBD1,TGTGCCAGCAGCTTAGATCCCAGGATGACGGGACAGGCTAAGGGAAACACCATATATTTT,CASSLDPRMTGQAKGNTIYF
NA,TRBJ2-5,TRBV4-3,NA,TGCGCCAGCAGCCAAGGGACAGACCAAGAGACCCAGTACTTC,CASSQGTDQETQYF
NA,TRBJ2-5,TRBV6-1,NA,TGTGCCAGCACCCCCGGCCAGTACTTC,CASTPGQYF
NA,TRBJ1-5,TRBV4-3,NA,TGCGCCAGCAGCCAAGATAGGTTCAATCAGCCCCAGCATTTT,CASSQDRFNQPQHF
NA,TRBJ1-2,TRBV28,NA,TGTGCCAGCGAGGGGTCTCCCTCTGGCTACACCTTC,CASEGSPSGYTF
NA,TRBJ2-1,TRBV12-5,NA,TGTGCTAGTGGTTTGGGACCCCAAAGCTACAATGAGCAGTTCTTC,CASGLGPQSYNEQFF
NA,TRBJ1-1,TRBV6-5,NA,TGTGCCAGCAGTTCCCTTACCAGGGGAGACCCGGAAGCTTTCTTT,CASSSLTRGDPEAFF
NA,TRBJ1-6,TRBV6-5,NA,TGTGCCAGCAGTGCGGGTTATTCACCCCTCCACTTT,CASSAGYSPLHF
few,TRBJ1-6,TRBV19,TRBD1,TGTGCCAGTAGTCAGACAGGGGGCGATTCACCCCTCCACTTT,CASSQTGGDSPLHF
once,TRBJ1-1,TRBV7-2,TRBD1,TGTGCCAGCACCCCGACAGGGGCAAACACTGAAGCTTTCTTT,CASTPTGANTEAFF
NA,TRBJ1-2,TRBV6-5,TRBD1,TGTGCCAGCAGTTATGACAGGGGCTATGGCTACACCTTC,CASSYDRGYGYTF
once,TRBJ1-3,TRBV11-2,TRBD1,TGTGCCAGCAGCTTGGACAGGACCTCTGGAAACACCATATATTTT,CASSLDRTSGNTIYF
NA,TRBJ2-2,TRBV11-2,NA,TGTGCCAGCAGCTTAGGTGGGGGTAAGAACACCGGGGAGCTGTTTTTT,CASSLGGGKNTGELFF
NA,TRBJ1-2,TRBV2,TRBD1,TGTGCCAGCAAGCCTGCGGGACAGGGCTACACCTTC,CASKPAGQGYTF